These 32 T cell receptor beta chains were sequenced from one sample in a study of T cells in Graves' hyperthyroidism and ophthalmopathy. TCR beta CDR3 regions were amplified from RNA transcripts. A set of HTBI primers served as the primers for a first-round RT-PCR of the TCR CDR3. TCRdb processed the multiplex PCR reads anew with MiXCR; each CDR3 protein has one entry. The repertoire consists of 350,000 to 400,000 distinct CDR3 sequences, with just under 15% occurring once and the leading ten covering approximately 32%. Sequenced input: blood. These receptors all stem from a woman under 40 with Graves' hyperthyroidism.

This CDR3 is CASSPAGLLNTEAFF. The CDR3 DNA follows: TGTGCCAGCAGCCCAGCGGGATTATTGAACACTGAAGCTTTCTTT. This chain uses TRBV27 with TRBJ1-1; no clear D. The CDR3 runs 15 residues. Germline CDR1 reads MNHEY; CDR2 reads SMNVEV (reference sequence). V was cut by 6 bases and J by 0 bases, with 14 bases left in between.

This clonotype was counted only a few times. The chain has TRBV6-1 and TRBJ2-1; weak D call: TRBD2 (5 bases). V was pared by 4 bases and J by 7 bases, with 17 bases between. Germline CDR1 is MNHNS and CDR2 is SASEGT. This CDR3 contains 15 residues. The CDR3 bases are TGTGCCAGCAGTGGCGAGGTAGAGGGAATAAATGAGCAGTTCTTC. Translated, it gives CASSGEVEGINEQFF.

This clonotype was found many times. The gene calls are TRBV19 and TRBJ2-1; TRBD2 agrees at 16 bases. The germline gives CDR1 LNHDA, CDR2 SQIVND (reference sequence). This CDR3 is 17 amino acids long. The trim removed 10 bases at V and 6 bases at J, leaving 12 bases unmatched. The CDR3 spells CATNDRGLAGGSNEQFF. The CDR3 nucleotides are TGTGCCACCAACGACAGGGGACTAGCGGGAGGGAGCAATGAGCAGTTCTTC. Full variable domain (outside the CDR3, taken from reference TRBV19 and TRBJ2-1): DGGITQSPKYLFRKEGQNVTLSCEQNLNHDAMYWYRQDPGQGLRLIYYSQIVNDFQKGDIAEGYSVSREKKESFPLTVTSAQKNPTAFYLCATNDRGLAGGSNEQFFGPGTRLTVL.

This clonotype appeared many times. The chain links TRBV7-2 to TRBJ2-5; a weak D match, TRBD2 (5 bases). Germline loops: CDR1 SGHTA, CDR2 FQGNSA. V was shortened by 8 bases and J by 5 bases, with 15 bases between the two germline ends. The CDR3 consists of 13 residues. CDR3 protein: CASYGLGEETQYF. CDR3 coding DNA: TGTGCCAGCTACGGACTGGGAGAGGAGACCCAGTACTTC.

This clonotype was counted between two and nine times. The chain couples TRBV6-1 to TRBJ2-7; D is unresolved. Looked up from germline, CDR1 is MNHNS and CDR2 is SASEGT. Trimming stripped 1 base from V and 0 bases from J, with 13 bases between. CDR3 length: 16 amino acids. The CDR3 spells CASSEGPILSSYEQYF. The CDR3 coding sequence is TGTGCCAGCAGTGAAGGGCCAATATTGAGCTCCTACGAGCAGTACTTC.

This clonotype has only a few counts. J is TRBJ2-2 and V is TRBV5-1, with 8 nucleotides matching TRBD2. The CDR3 has 15 residues. Germline trimming cut 2 bases from V and 6 bases from J; bases unmatched to any gene: 6. Germline V gene sequence: CDR1 SGHRS, CDR2 YFSETQ. The CDR3 DNA follows: TGCGCCAGCAGCTTAGCCCGGGAGGGGGCCGGGGAGCTGTTTTTT. Translation gives CASSLAREGAGELFF.

The V and J genes are TRBV6-1 and TRBJ1-4; no clear D gene. Looked up from germline, CDR1 is MNHNS and CDR2 is SASEGT. V was cut by 6 bases and J by 4 bases, with 9 bases left in between. This CDR3 region has 13 residues. CDR3 residues: CASRTANNEKLFF. In DNA, the CDR3 is TGTGCCAGCAGAACAGCGAATAATGAAAAACTGTTTTTT.

This clonotype was observed many times. The chain has TRBV30 and TRBJ1-6; the D gene is possibly TRBD1 (5 bases). The V and J ends lost 5 bases and 10 bases respectively, with 12 bases between them. The CDR3 is 12 residues long. Germline lookup yields CDR1 GTSNPN and CDR2 SVGIG (reference sequence). CDR3 residues: CAWQPTGSPLHF. CDR3 in DNA: TGTGCCTGGCAACCAACAGGATCACCCCTCCACTTT.

This rearrangement joins TRBV5-1 to TRBJ2-3; D possibly corresponds to TRBD2 (6 bases). There are 14 residues in the CDR3. Germline values: CDR1 SGHRS, CDR2 YFSETQ. The V and J ends lost 5 bases and 0 bases respectively, with 10 bases between them. CDR3 amino acids: CASRSGGSTDTQYF. Here the CDR3 DNA reads TGCGCCAGCAGGTCTGGGGGGAGCACAGATACGCAGTATTTT.

The chain has TRBV28 and TRBJ2-3; D perhaps matches TRBD1 (6 bases). The CDR3 is 14 amino acids. Trimming left V 4 bases short and J 4 bases short, with 12 bases between. In germline, CDR1 is MDHEN, CDR2 SYDVKM. The CDR3: CASSYGQSADTQYF. In DNA, the CDR3 is TGTGCCAGCAGTTATGGACAGTCGGCAGATACGCAGTATTTT.

This clonotype was seen at least ten times. The rearrangement uses TRBV10-1 and TRBJ2-7; 12 bases agree with TRBD2. The CDR3 has 17 amino acids. Germline CDR1 reads WNHNN; CDR2 reads SYGVQD (reference sequence). After removal of 1 base from V and 4 bases from J, the junction contained 8 bases not matched to a gene. Here the CDR3 DNA reads TGCGCCAGCAGTGAGTTTCGCTCGCTAGCGGGAGGGTACGAGCAGTACTTC. It is translated as CASSEFRSLAGGYEQYF.

In its sample, this clonotype was seen many times. The chain is built from TRBV12-3 or TRBV12-4 and TRBJ2-1; the match to TRBD2 covers 11 bases. This CDR3 region has 15 residues. The trim removed 7 bases at V and 5 bases at J, leaving 7 bases unmatched. Here the CDR3 reads CASTLGTSGNNEQFF. The DNA of the CDR3 is TGTGCCAGCACCCTCGGGACTAGCGGTAACAATGAGCAGTTCTTC.

The V and J genes are TRBV4-1 and TRBJ2-1; TRBD1 might be the D (7 bases). This CDR3 is built from 14 residues. CDR1 and CDR2 from the germline V gene are MGHRA and YSYEKL. V was cut by 4 bases and J by 6 bases, with 13 bases left in between. The CDR3: CASSPGGTVNEQFF. CDR3 in DNA: TGCGCCAGCAGCCCAGGCGGGACAGTCAATGAGCAGTTCTTC.

The chain combines TRBV12-5 with TRBJ2-2; D gene uncertain. The germline gives CDR1 LGHNT, CDR2 FRNRAP. The CDR3 length is 13 residues. V shed 2 bases and J shed 0 bases, with 1 base lying between them. CDR3 sequence reads: CASGLTNTGELFF. As DNA, the CDR3 is TGTGCTAGTGGTTTGACGAACACCGGGGAGCTGTTTTTT.

This clonotype was seen a handful of times. The rearrangement uses TRBV20-1 and TRBJ1-1; a possible D gene is TRBD1 (5 bases). Germline V CDR1 and CDR2: DFQATT, SNEGSKA (reference sequence). The CDR3 has 15 residues. V was shortened by 2 bases and J by 1 base, with 14 bases between the two germline ends. CDR3 in DNA: TGCAGTGCTAGAAGTCCGGCGGGGGGGAACACTGAAGCTTTCTTT. Protein product: CSARSPAGGNTEAFF.

A few counts support this clonotype. This rearrangement joins TRBV6-1 to TRBJ1-4; possibly TRBD1 for D (5 bases). V lost 4 bases and J lost 7, with 10 bases in between. From germline, CDR1 is MNHNS and CDR2 SASEGT. The CDR3 length is 13 residues. DNA for the CDR3: TGTGCCAGCAGTGCCCGCGGGGCTGAAAAACTGTTTTTT. Translated: CASSARGAEKLFF.

The chain links TRBV18 to TRBJ2-1; D remains unclear. Germline lookup yields CDR1 KGHSH and CDR2 LQKENI. V shed 6 bases and J shed 0 bases, with 6 bases lying between them. The CDR3 is made up of 13 amino acids. The CDR3 DNA follows: TGTGCCAGCTCGGGTAACTCCTACAATGAGCAGTTCTTC. Its protein product is CASSGNSYNEQFF. Supplemented by reference TRBV18 and TRBJ2-1, the full variable domain reads NAGVMQNPRHLVRRRGQEARLRCSPMKGHSHVYWYRQLPEEGLKFMVYLQKENIIDESGMPKERFSAEFPKEGPSILRIQQVVRGDSAAYFCASSGNSYNEQFFGPGTRLTVL.

This clonotype was seen a handful of times. The J gene is TRBJ2-7, the V gene TRBV5-1, with 16 positions matching TRBD2. From germline, CDR1 is SGHRS and CDR2 YFSETQ. The ends lost 2 bases at V and 4 bases at J; junction bases unmatched: 9. The CDR3 length is 18 residues. The CDR3 DNA follows: TGCGCCAGCAGCTTTTCCGGGACTAGCGGGAGGGCCGGATACGAGCAGTACTTC. As protein: CASSFSGTSGRAGYEQYF.

This clonotype has a count of ten or more. J is TRBJ2-7 and V is TRBV24-1; 9 nucleotides agree with TRBD1. Per the germline V gene, CDR1 is KGHDR and CDR2 is SFDVKD. Germline trimming cut 3 bases from V and 7 bases from J; bases unmatched to any gene: 9. CDR3 length equals 15 residues. The CDR3 nucleotides read TGTGCCACCAGTGATCCCGGACAGGGGACTGAAGAGCAGTACTTC. Translating gives CATSDPGQGTEEQYF.

The chain employs TRBV20-1 and TRBJ1-2; 11 nucleotides match TRBD1. Germline loops: CDR1 DFQATT, CDR2 SNEGSKA (reference sequence). CDR3 length equals 14 residues. J was trimmed by 8 bases and V by 0 bases; bases with no gene match: 5. DNA of the CDR3: TGCAGTGCTAGAGAGGGGACAGGGGGGAGAGGCTACACCTTC. It codes for CSAREGTGGRGYTF.

This chain connects TRBV10-1 to TRBJ1-4; TRBD1 aligns across 9 bases. The CDR3 runs to 14 residues. Germline values: CDR1 WNHNN, CDR2 SYGVQD (reference sequence). V was pared by 3 bases and J by 5 bases, with 1 base of the junction left unmatched. The CDR3 nucleotides read TGCGCCAGCAGTGACGGGACAGGGAATGAAAAACTGTTTTTT. It codes for CASSDGTGNEKLFF.

This clonotype was found a few times. V usage is TRBV20-1 and J usage is TRBJ1-6; D gene unclear. Per germline, CDR1 DFQATT and CDR2 SNEGSKA (reference sequence). The CDR3 spans 15 residues. Trimming stripped 3 bases from V and 1 base from J, with 10 bases between. The chain's CDR3 is CSASYRVSYNSPLHF. The DNA of the CDR3 is TGCAGTGCTAGTTACCGGGTTTCCTATAATTCACCCCTCCACTTT.

This chain joins TRBV20-1 and TRBJ2-3; TRBD2 matches 10 bases. Germline CDR1 is DFQATT and CDR2 is SNEGSKA (reference sequence). The CDR3 length is 14 residues. The DNA of the CDR3 is TGCAGCGGCAGCGGGAGGGCAGGCACAGATACGCAGTATTTT. Its translation: CSGSGRAGTDTQYF.

The sample holds many counts of this clonotype. The chain uses TRBV7-6 and TRBJ2-2; D unclear. In germline, CDR1 is SGHVS, CDR2 FNYEAQ. The CDR3 totals 15 residues. V gave up 4 bases and J gave up 3 bases, with 12 bases separating them. The CDR3 region is CASSWVADHTGELFF. Written as DNA, the CDR3 is TGTGCCAGCAGCTGGGTTGCGGACCACACCGGGGAGCTGTTTTTT.

This chain links TRBV18 with TRBJ1-4; tentative D call: TRBD1 (6 bases). V gave up 4 bases and J gave up 8 bases, with 14 bases separating them. The CDR3 totals 14 residues. Germline V gene sequence: CDR1 KGHSH, CDR2 LQKENI. CDR3 DNA: TGTGCCAGCTCACGATCACAGGGTGGCGAAAAACTGTTTTTT. This encodes CASSRSQGGEKLFF.

In this sample, this clonotype turned up many times. The chain links TRBV30 to TRBJ2-5; 8 bases map to TRBD2. With V trimmed by 0 bases and J by 5 bases, 8 bases remained unmatched. This CDR3 spans 15 amino acids. Germline assignment: CDR1 GTSNPN and CDR2 SVGIG (reference sequence). The CDR3, as DNA: TGTGCCTGGAGTGTAACAGCGGGAGCTGGTGAGACCCAGTACTTC. Protein product: CAWSVTAGAGETQYF.

This clonotype has more than one count but fewer than ten. This sequence joins TRBV4-1 and TRBJ2-3, with D hard to call. Trimming removed 0 bases at V and 4 bases at J, with 20 bases between. This CDR3 has 18 residues. Germline V gene sequence: CDR1 MGHRA, CDR2 YSYEKL. The CDR3 nucleotides read TGCGCCAGCAGCCAAGATCCCGGGCCAGCCGAGGCGGCAGATACGCAGTATTTT. It specifies CASSQDPGPAEAADTQYF.

The chain couples TRBV14 to TRBJ1-2; D uncertain. The CDR3 spans 13 residues. Germline CDR1 reads SGHDN; CDR2 reads FVKESK. V dropped 1 base and J dropped 4 bases, with 7 bases sitting between them. CDR3 DNA: TGTGCCAGCAGCCAAGGGCATAGCTATGGCTACACCTTC. This gives the protein CASSQGHSYGYTF.

The gene calls are TRBV20-1 and TRBJ2-1; 14 positions agree with TRBD2. The germline V gene encodes CDR1 DFQATT and CDR2 SNEGSKA (reference sequence). The CDR3 totals 15 residues. V shed 3 bases and J 3 bases; nucleotides not matched to a gene: 1. Written as DNA, the CDR3 is TGCAGTGCTAGGACTAGCGGGAGGGTCTACAATGAGCAGTTCTTC. The encoded protein is CSARTSGRVYNEQFF.

In its sample, this clonotype was seen many times. The rearrangement links TRBV6-1 to TRBJ2-1; 8 bases map to TRBD2. V shed 5 bases, J shed 7 bases, and the junction held 10 bases outside the gene matches. The CDR3 loop spans 15 amino acids. Germline V lookup: CDR1 MNHNS, CDR2 SASEGT. CDR3 coding DNA: TGTGCCAGCAGTTCCGGCGGGACTAGTTATAATGAGCAGTTCTTC. Encoded protein: CASSSGGTSYNEQFF.

The genes are TRBV4-1 and TRBJ2-7; 9 positions match TRBD1. Germline V gene sequence: CDR1 MGHRA, CDR2 YSYEKL. CDR3 length equals 16 residues. V lost 3 bases, J lost 5 bases, and 11 bases stayed unmatched. CDR3 protein: CASSQGDRAGSHEQYF. CDR3 in DNA: TGCGCCAGCAGCCAGGGGGACAGGGCGGGGAGTCACGAGCAGTACTTC.

This clonotype has just a few counts. J is TRBJ2-2 and V is TRBV5-1; D not resolved. V lost 0 bases and J 4 bases, leaving 13 bases between the germline ends. In germline, CDR1 is SGHRS, CDR2 YFSETQ. The CDR3 has 16 residues. In DNA form, the CDR3 reads TGCGCCAGCAGCTTGGTAATTGGGGATTCCACCGGGGAGCTGTTTTTT. Translated, it gives CASSLVIGDSTGELFF.